Listed below are T cell receptor beta chains from one sample, sequenced in a study of shared clonotypes between healthy human individuals. Some clones are missing from TCRdb's copy, which holds only in-frame ones; the method was immunoSEQ multiplex PCR. This table holds about 2.4 million clones, just over 90% found once. Sequencing was carried out using naive CD4+ T cells sorted from blood. Receptors originate from a man between 18 and 29 years old in good health. CDR3s include the opening cysteine and the closing phenylalanine or tryptophan. The order of the fields is V gene, D gene, clone size, J gene, CDR3 protein, CDR3 DNA. A D gene is named only where the DNA matches it firmly. A clone size is listed for some rows: how often the clone was seen (once, few, many), or a class if it is expanded.

V gene: TRBV5-1
D gene: -
clone size: -
J gene: TRBJ1-2
CDR3 protein: CASSPMTEASDGYTF
CDR3 DNA: TGCGCCAGCAGCCCGATGACCGAGGCCTCGGATGGCTACACCTTC

V gene: TRBV29-1
D gene: -
clone size: -
J gene: TRBJ1-1
CDR3 protein: CSVERTVNTEAFF
CDR3 DNA: TGCAGCGTTGAACGGACGGTGAACACTGAAGCTTTCTTT

V gene: TRBV11-2
D gene: TRBD1
clone size: -
J gene: TRBJ2-3
CDR3 protein: CATQTGNTDTQYF
CDR3 DNA: TGTGCCACCCAGACAGGGAACACAGATACGCAGTATTTT

V gene: TRBV9
D gene: -
clone size: -
J gene: TRBJ2-3
CDR3 protein: CASSVEDGGITQYF
CDR3 DNA: TGTGCCAGCAGCGTAGAGGATGGCGGGATTACGCAGTATTTT

V gene: TRBV19
D gene: TRBD1
clone size: -
J gene: TRBJ2-7
CDR3 protein: CASSNGQGFGEQYF
CDR3 DNA: TGTGCCAGTAGTAATGGACAGGGCTTCGGCGAGCAGTACTTC

V gene: TRBV19
D gene: -
clone size: -
J gene: TRBJ2-6
CDR3 protein: CASSINWYSGANVLTF
CDR3 DNA: TGTGCCAGTAGTATTAACTGGTACTCTGGGGCCAACGTCCTGACTTTC

V gene: TRBV14
D gene: -
clone size: -
J gene: TRBJ1-1
CDR3 protein: CASSQMSNTEAFF
CDR3 DNA: TGTGCCAGCAGCCAAATGTCGAACACTGAAGCTTTCTTT

V gene: TRBV19
D gene: TRBD1
clone size: -
J gene: TRBJ2-7
CDR3 protein: CASSASRQGTSYEQYF
CDR3 DNA: TGTGCCAGTAGTGCATCCCGACAGGGGACCTCCTACGAGCAGTACTTC

V gene: TRBV10-3
D gene: TRBD2
clone size: -
J gene: TRBJ2-5
CDR3 protein: CAISGTSLETQYF
CDR3 DNA: TGTGCCATCAGCGGGACTAGCCTAGAGACCCAGTACTTC

V gene: TRBV6-5
D gene: -
clone size: once
J gene: TRBJ1-5
CDR3 protein: CASRRDSNQPQHF
CDR3 DNA: TGTGCCAGCAGACGGGATAGCAATCAGCCCCAGCATTTT

V gene: TRBV7-8
D gene: -
clone size: -
J gene: TRBJ1-1
CDR3 protein: CASSSGINTEAFF
CDR3 DNA: TGTGCCAGCAGCTCGGGGATAAACACTGAAGCTTTCTTT

V gene: TRBV5-1
D gene: -
clone size: -
J gene: TRBJ2-7
CDR3 protein: CASSLAYVGVSYEQYF
CDR3 DNA: TGCGCCAGCAGCTTGGCCTATGTGGGGGTATCCTACGAGCAGTACTTC

V gene: TRBV5-1
D gene: TRBD1
clone size: -
J gene: TRBJ1-5
CDR3 protein: CASSPGTGLQGPQHF
CDR3 DNA: TGCGCCAGCAGCCCCGGGACAGGGCTCCAGGGGCCCCAGCATTTT

V gene: TRBV21-1
D gene: -
clone size: -
J gene: TRBJ2-3
CDR3 protein: CASSDEPKGKSCTDTQYF
CDR3 DNA: TGTGCCAGCAGCGACGAACCGAAAGGAAAGAGTTGCACAGATACGCAGTATTTT

V gene: TRBV27
D gene: -
clone size: -
J gene: TRBJ2-6
CDR3 protein: CASSFSSGANVLTF
CDR3 DNA: TGTGCCAGCAGTTTCTCGTCTGGGGCCAACGTCCTGACTTTC

V gene: TRBV5-1
D gene: -
clone size: -
J gene: TRBJ1-6
CDR3 protein: CASSSDTLLGSPLHF
CDR3 DNA: TGCGCCAGCAGTTCTGACACCCTCCTCGGATCACCCCTCCACTTT

V gene: TRBV6-5
D gene: -
clone size: -
J gene: TRBJ2-5
CDR3 protein: CATSRVPGEETQYF
CDR3 DNA: TGTGCCACTAGCAGGGTTCCGGGAGAGGAGACCCAGTACTTC

V gene: TRBV6-1
D gene: -
clone size: -
J gene: TRBJ2-7
CDR3 protein: CASSETTAQTRGYEQYF
CDR3 DNA: TGTGCCAGCAGTGAAACTACCGCCCAGACTCGGGGCTACGAGCAGTACTTC

V gene: TRBV6-5
D gene: -
clone size: -
J gene: TRBJ2-7
CDR3 protein: CASSYSAGGLAYEQYF
CDR3 DNA: TGTGCCAGCAGTTATAGTGCTGGGGGGCTCGCCTACGAGCAGTACTTC

V gene: TRBV5-1
D gene: -
clone size: -
J gene: TRBJ2-3
CDR3 protein: CASLLGSPRSDTQYF
CDR3 DNA: TGCGCCAGCCTCCTAGGCAGCCCCCGATCCGATACGCAGTATTTT

V gene: TRBV2
D gene: TRBD2
clone size: -
J gene: TRBJ2-7
CDR3 protein: CASSPTLAGGYEQYF
CDR3 DNA: TGTGCCAGCAGTCCCACGTTAGCGGGGGGGTACGAGCAGTACTTC

V gene: TRBV10-3
D gene: -
clone size: -
J gene: TRBJ2-7
CDR3 protein: CAISRLQHYEQYF
CDR3 DNA: TGTGCCATCAGTCGACTCCAGCACTACGAGCAGTACTTC

V gene: TRBV19
D gene: -
clone size: -
J gene: TRBJ1-5
CDR3 protein: CASSINGYQPQHF
CDR3 DNA: TGTGCCAGTAGTATAAACGGTTATCAGCCCCAGCATTTT

V gene: TRBV5-1
D gene: -
clone size: -
J gene: TRBJ2-7
CDR3 protein: CASSLMVGSVYEQYF
CDR3 DNA: TGCGCCAGCAGCTTGATGGTAGGGTCCGTGTACGAGCAGTACTTC

V gene: TRBV28
D gene: -
clone size: -
J gene: TRBJ1-1
CDR3 protein: CASSLGTANTEAFF
CDR3 DNA: TGTGCCAGCAGTTTAGGGACGGCGAACACTGAAGCTTTCTTT

V gene: TRBV5-1
D gene: TRBD2
clone size: -
J gene: TRBJ2-1
CDR3 protein: CASSQREGAEQFF
CDR3 DNA: TGCGCCAGCAGTCAGCGGGAGGGAGCTGAGCAGTTCTTC

V gene: TRBV4-1
D gene: -
clone size: -
J gene: TRBJ2-1
CDR3 protein: CASSQDAGGHPDEQFF
CDR3 DNA: TGCGCCAGCAGCCAAGACGCGGGCGGACATCCCGATGAGCAGTTCTTC

V gene: TRBV10-1
D gene: -
clone size: -
J gene: TRBJ2-3
CDR3 protein: CASSEGGSYTDTQYF
CDR3 DNA: TGCGCCAGCAGTGAGGGGGGGAGCTACACAGATACGCAGTATTTT

V gene: TRBV6-6
D gene: TRBD1
clone size: -
J gene: TRBJ2-5
CDR3 protein: CASREQGARETQYF
CDR3 DNA: TGTGCCAGCAGAGAACAGGGGGCGAGGGAGACCCAGTACTTC

V gene: TRBV7-2
D gene: TRBD2
clone size: -
J gene: TRBJ2-5
CDR3 protein: CASSYQISGGAIGSETQYF
CDR3 DNA: TGTGCCAGCAGCTACCAGATTAGCGGGGGGGCCATCGGATCGGAGACCCAGTACTTC

V gene: TRBV5-6
D gene: -
clone size: -
J gene: TRBJ2-1
CDR3 protein: CASSLAVSYNEQFF
CDR3 DNA: TGTGCCAGCAGCTTGGCTGTATCCTACAATGAGCAGTTCTTC

V gene: TRBV4-1
D gene: TRBD2
clone size: -
J gene: TRBJ2-3
CDR3 protein: CASSRVGGRRDTDTQYF
CDR3 DNA: TGCGCCAGCAGCCGGGTGGGAGGGAGGAGAGACACAGATACGCAGTATTTT

V gene: TRBV30
D gene: TRBD1
clone size: -
J gene: TRBJ2-7
CDR3 protein: CAWIRDSYEQYF
CDR3 DNA: TGTGCCTGGATAAGGGACAGCTACGAGCAGTACTTC

V gene: TRBV7-2
D gene: -
clone size: -
J gene: TRBJ1-3
CDR3 protein: CASLETPGNTIYF
CDR3 DNA: TGTGCCAGCCTAGAGACCCCTGGAAACACCATATATTTT

V gene: TRBV11-2
D gene: TRBD1
clone size: -
J gene: TRBJ2-5
CDR3 protein: CASRTGTGRETQYF
CDR3 DNA: TGTGCCAGCAGAACCGGGACAGGGAGAGAGACCCAGTACTTC

V gene: TRBV11-2
D gene: -
clone size: once
J gene: TRBJ2-5
CDR3 protein: CASTPWEQETQYF
CDR3 DNA: TGTGCCAGCACCCCGTGGGAGCAAGAGACCCAGTACTTC

V gene: TRBV7-2
D gene: -
clone size: -
J gene: TRBJ1-1
CDR3 protein: CASSLPLGGTNTEAFF
CDR3 DNA: TGTGCCAGCAGCCTTCCCTTAGGAGGGACGAACACTGAAGCTTTCTTT

V gene: TRBV5-5
D gene: -
clone size: -
J gene: TRBJ1-6
CDR3 protein: CASSSEGSYNSPLHF
CDR3 DNA: TGTGCCAGCAGCTCGGAGGGGTCCTATAATTCACCCCTCCACTTT

V gene: TRBV19
D gene: -
clone size: -
J gene: TRBJ2-4
CDR3 protein: CASSTKTGSNIQYF
CDR3 DNA: TGTGCCAGTAGTACGAAGACAGGCTCCAACATTCAGTACTTC

V gene: TRBV5-8
D gene: -
clone size: -
J gene: TRBJ2-1
CDR3 protein: CASSLARKVNEQFF
CDR3 DNA: TGTGCCAGCAGCTTGGCAAGAAAGGTCAATGAGCAGTTCTTC

V gene: TRBV13
D gene: -
clone size: few
J gene: TRBJ1-5
CDR3 protein: CASSLSSQAYQPQHF
CDR3 DNA: TGTGCCAGCAGCTTAAGTTCGCAGGCGTATCAGCCCCAGCATTTT

V gene: TRBV7-9
D gene: -
clone size: -
J gene: TRBJ2-5
CDR3 protein: CASSLTLPKETQYF
CDR3 DNA: TGTGCCAGCAGCTTAACCCTCCCCAAAGAGACCCAGTACTTC

V gene: TRBV5-1
D gene: -
clone size: -
J gene: TRBJ2-2
CDR3 protein: CASSFSGSDTGELFF
CDR3 DNA: TGCGCCAGCAGCTTTTCGGGTTCTGACACCGGGGAGCTGTTTTTT

V gene: TRBV15
D gene: TRBD2
clone size: once
J gene: TRBJ2-7
CDR3 protein: CATSRDSSGGPYEQYF
CDR3 DNA: TGTGCCACCAGCAGAGATAGCAGCGGGGGACCCTACGAGCAGTACTTC

V gene: TRBV7-2
D gene: TRBD1
clone size: -
J gene: TRBJ2-3
CDR3 protein: CASSLQGAPDTQYF
CDR3 DNA: TGTGCCAGCAGCCTACAGGGGGCCCCAGATACGCAGTATTTT

V gene: TRBV7-9
D gene: -
clone size: once
J gene: TRBJ1-4
CDR3 protein: CASSRAGGLQGTLFF
CDR3 DNA: TGTGCCAGCAGCCGTGCCGGGGGCCTTCAAGGGACTCTGTTTTTT

V gene: TRBV5-4
D gene: -
clone size: -
J gene: TRBJ1-3
CDR3 protein: CASSLGGNSGNTIYF
CDR3 DNA: TGTGCCAGCAGCCTCGGGGGCAACTCTGGAAACACCATATATTTT

V gene: TRBV18
D gene: -
clone size: -
J gene: TRBJ1-2
CDR3 protein: CASIDRKAFGGYTF
CDR3 DNA: TGTGCCAGCATAGACAGGAAAGCTTTTGGAGGCTACACCTTC

V gene: TRBV30
D gene: -
clone size: -
J gene: TRBJ2-2
CDR3 protein: CAWTSGAGNTGELFF
CDR3 DNA: TGTGCCTGGACCTCAGGGGCGGGTAACACCGGGGAGCTGTTTTTT

V gene: TRBV5-1
D gene: TRBD2
clone size: -
J gene: TRBJ2-5
CDR3 protein: CASSIPRTSGQETQYF
CDR3 DNA: TGCGCCAGCAGCATCCCCCGGACTAGCGGACAAGAGACCCAGTACTTC

V gene: TRBV11-3
D gene: TRBD1
clone size: -
J gene: TRBJ1-5
CDR3 protein: CASSATGTANQPQHF
CDR3 DNA: TGTGCCAGCAGCGCGACCGGGACAGCTAATCAGCCCCAGCATTTT

V gene: TRBV2
D gene: -
clone size: once
J gene: TRBJ2-3
CDR3 protein: CASENLVKPDTQYF
CDR3 DNA: TGTGCCAGCGAGAACTTGGTGAAGCCAGATACGCAGTATTTT

V gene: TRBV5-4
D gene: TRBD1
clone size: -
J gene: TRBJ1-2
CDR3 protein: CASSPPTGVGGYTF
CDR3 DNA: TGTGCCAGCAGCCCGCCGACAGGGGTTGGCGGCTACACCTTC

V gene: TRBV6-5
D gene: -
clone size: -
J gene: TRBJ2-3
CDR3 protein: CASSSPFGASTDTQYF
CDR3 DNA: TGTGCCAGCAGTTCCCCATTCGGAGCTAGCACAGATACGCAGTATTTT